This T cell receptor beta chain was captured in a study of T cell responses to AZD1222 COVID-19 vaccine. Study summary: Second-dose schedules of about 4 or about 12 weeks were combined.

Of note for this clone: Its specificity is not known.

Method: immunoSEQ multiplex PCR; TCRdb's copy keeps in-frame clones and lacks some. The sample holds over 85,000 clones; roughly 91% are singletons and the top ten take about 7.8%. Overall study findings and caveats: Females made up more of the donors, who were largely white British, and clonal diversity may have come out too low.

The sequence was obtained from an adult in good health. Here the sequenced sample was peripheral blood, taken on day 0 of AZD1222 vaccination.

The CDR3, as DNA: TGTGCCACCAGCAGAGTTGGAAACACCATATATTTT. Its protein product is CATSRVGNTIYF. This chain joins TRBV15 and TRBJ1-3; D gene unclear. The V end was cut by 1 base, the J end by 3 bases, with 1 base between. The germline CDR1 and CDR2 sequences are LNHNV and YYDKDF (reference sequence). The CDR3 has 12 amino acids.